This T cell receptor beta chain was captured by sequencing in a study of cytomegalovirus exposure and HLA in healthy donors. From germline, CDR1 is SNHLY and CDR2 FYNNEI. The germline V and J ends were trimmed by 5 bases and 8 bases, with 25 bases remaining between them. This CDR3 is 18 amino acids long. The study ran its PCR with 60 Vbeta and 13 Jbeta primers. The protocol was immunoSEQ multiplex PCR, while the TCRdb copy is restricted to in-frame clones and leaves out a portion. The table lists some 150,000 clones, approximately 80% of them singletons, with about 9.6% in the top ten. Sequenced sample: PBMCs. The TCR sequence derives from a man between 18 and 29 years old in good health and CMV-seropositive. This chain links TRBV2 with TRBJ1-6; D remains unclear. The CDR3 sequence is CASSPEPPRLLMYSPLHF. DNA of the CDR3: TGTGCCAGCAGTCCTGAACCTCCCAGGTTACTTATGTATTCACCCCTCCACTTT.